The clone carrying this T cell receptor (beta chain) appeared a single time. Its antigen is unidentified. Cells designated naive CD8 were CD45RO-negative and were positively selected for CCR7, with terminally differentiated effector memory CD45RA+ cells excluded. The record originates from a study of shared clonotypes between healthy human individuals. Study summary: Sampling drew on donors who were a couple of women and a few men aged 18 to 49. Each donor had three CD4 naive, three CD4 memory, two CD8 naive and one CD8 memory plate.

Regarding the study as a whole: Among non-shared clonotypes, generation probabilities were lower than among those shared by all four donors. Sequencing depth was expected to influence donor clonotype sharing.

The table came from immunoSEQ multiplex PCR; TCRdb's copy has only in-frame clones and leaves some out. This sample has 1.5 million to 2.5 million clones, with approximately 95% found just once. Trimming left V 1 base short and J 7 bases short, with 9 bases between. CDR1 and CDR2 (germline): LNHDA, SQIVND (reference sequence). The CDR3 has 13 residues. The sample consisted of naive CD8+ T cells sorted from blood. This TCR was recovered from a young man in good health. The rearrangement uses TRBV19 and TRBJ2-3; D gene ambiguous. This CDR3 reads CASSIGVGYTQYF. DNA of the CDR3: TGTGCCAGTAGTATAGGCGTCGGGTATACGCAGTATTTT.